This T cell receptor (beta chain) comes out of a study of follicular helper T cells after annual influenza vaccination. Turning to the study itself: For some subjects, blood spans the 2013-2014, 2014-2015 and 2015-2016 annual vaccinations.

Time point described: 2014-2015 season, pre-vaccination. Adults received seasonal inactivated influenza vaccine, with sorted blood CD4 subsets sequenced before and after. Vaccine contraindications, substance abuse, HIV/AIDS, active malignancy and active illness excluded donors. Profiled with immunoSEQ multiplex PCR; TCRdb holds only in-frame clones, not every one. Here the sample spans 7,500 to 8,500 clones, approximately 80% being singletons. About this clone: Its antigen is unknown.

This CDR3 spans 13 amino acids. CDR1 is SNHLY, CDR2 FYNNEI, per germline. The V end was cut by 7 bases, the J end by 0 bases, with 8 bases between. Study outcomes and limitations: Plasmablast frequency change correlated with clonality change in ICOS+CD38+ cTfh.

The TCR sequence derives from an adult who received the influenza vaccine. The gene calls are TRBV2 and TRBJ2-3, with TRBD2 as a possible D gene (6 bases). Sequenced material: CXCR5+ CD38- circulating T follicular helper cells from blood, taken on the day of influenza vaccination. The subset here: circulating Tfh, non-naive CD4+CXCR5+PD-1+ (ICOS+CD38+ or ICOS-CD38-). The CDR3 spells CASNRGSTDTQYF. Written as DNA, the CDR3 is TGTGCCAGCAACCGGGGGAGCACAGATACGCAGTATTTT.